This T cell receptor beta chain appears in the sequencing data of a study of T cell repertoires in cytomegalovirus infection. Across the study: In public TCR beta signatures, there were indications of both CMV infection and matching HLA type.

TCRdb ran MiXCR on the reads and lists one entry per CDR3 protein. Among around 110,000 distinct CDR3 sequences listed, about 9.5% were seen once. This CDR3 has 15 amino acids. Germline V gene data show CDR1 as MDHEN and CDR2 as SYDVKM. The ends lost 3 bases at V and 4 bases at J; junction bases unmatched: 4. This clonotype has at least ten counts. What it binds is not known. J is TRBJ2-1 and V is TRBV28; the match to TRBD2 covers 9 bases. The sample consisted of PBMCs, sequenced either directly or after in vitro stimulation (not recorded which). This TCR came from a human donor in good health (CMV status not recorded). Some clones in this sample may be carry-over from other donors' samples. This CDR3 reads CASSLVREGYNEQFF. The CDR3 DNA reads TGTGCCAGCAGTTTGGTGCGGGAGGGGTACAATGAGCAGTTCTTC.